The TCR beta chain under discussion was sequenced for a study of shared clonotypes between healthy human individuals. On the study more broadly: Three plates were used per donor for CD4 naive, three for CD4 memory, two for CD8 naive and one for CD8 memory. Study-level results: In several donors, about 5% of naive CD4 clonotypes appeared in common. Relative to memory subsets, naive subsets generally showed larger estimated richness.

The assay was immunoSEQ multiplex PCR, and TCRdb's table has in-frame clones only and misses some. This sample has 2 million to 2.5 million clones, with about 93% found just once. Note on this clone: What it binds is not known.

Germline CDR1 and CDR2: SSHAT and FNYEAQ (reference sequence). The CDR3 is 15 residues long. The V segment lost 3 bases and the J segment 4 bases; nucleotides outside the gene matches: 3. CD8 cells regarded as naive lacked CD45RO, were positively chosen for CCR7, and omitted terminally differentiated effector memory CD45RA+ cells. This chain uses TRBV7-7 with TRBJ2-7; 13 nucleotides match TRBD2. Sequenced: naive CD8+ T cells from PBMCs. This clonotype was obtained from a man in his late teens or twenties in good health. Some clones in this sample may be carry-over from other donors' samples. In DNA form, the CDR3 reads TGTGCCAGCAGCTTGGGGACTAGCGGGACGTACGAGCAGTACTTC. This encodes CASSLGTSGTYEQYF.